This TCR beta chain was found in a study of T cells in Graves' hyperthyroidism and ophthalmopathy. Study results and limitations: Among thyroid clonotypes expanded above 0.001, most also appeared in blood.

Authors of the study amplified TCR beta CDR3 regions from RNA transcripts. Researchers ran a first-round RT-PCR on the TCR CDR3 using the HTBI primer set. Each CDR3 protein gets one entry after TCRdb re-called the multiplex PCR reads with MiXCR. In the table there are about 420,000 distinct CDR3 sequences, roughly an eighth of which are singletons. The CDR3 extends over 12 amino acids. In its sample, this clonotype was seen many times. Its antigen remains unknown. Its ends do not fully match the called genes, so a read error is possible. Exclusion of patients followed from uncontrolled infection, other autoimmune disease, pregnancy or lactation.

Sequenced sample: blood. The sequence was collected from a woman aged 18-30 years with Graves' hyperthyroidism. The V gene is TRBV12-3 or TRBV12-4, the J gene TRBJ1-3; D not resolved. The CDR3 DNA sequence: TGTGCCAACAGTTTATCCGGAAACACCATATATTTT. Translating gives CANSLSGNTIYF.